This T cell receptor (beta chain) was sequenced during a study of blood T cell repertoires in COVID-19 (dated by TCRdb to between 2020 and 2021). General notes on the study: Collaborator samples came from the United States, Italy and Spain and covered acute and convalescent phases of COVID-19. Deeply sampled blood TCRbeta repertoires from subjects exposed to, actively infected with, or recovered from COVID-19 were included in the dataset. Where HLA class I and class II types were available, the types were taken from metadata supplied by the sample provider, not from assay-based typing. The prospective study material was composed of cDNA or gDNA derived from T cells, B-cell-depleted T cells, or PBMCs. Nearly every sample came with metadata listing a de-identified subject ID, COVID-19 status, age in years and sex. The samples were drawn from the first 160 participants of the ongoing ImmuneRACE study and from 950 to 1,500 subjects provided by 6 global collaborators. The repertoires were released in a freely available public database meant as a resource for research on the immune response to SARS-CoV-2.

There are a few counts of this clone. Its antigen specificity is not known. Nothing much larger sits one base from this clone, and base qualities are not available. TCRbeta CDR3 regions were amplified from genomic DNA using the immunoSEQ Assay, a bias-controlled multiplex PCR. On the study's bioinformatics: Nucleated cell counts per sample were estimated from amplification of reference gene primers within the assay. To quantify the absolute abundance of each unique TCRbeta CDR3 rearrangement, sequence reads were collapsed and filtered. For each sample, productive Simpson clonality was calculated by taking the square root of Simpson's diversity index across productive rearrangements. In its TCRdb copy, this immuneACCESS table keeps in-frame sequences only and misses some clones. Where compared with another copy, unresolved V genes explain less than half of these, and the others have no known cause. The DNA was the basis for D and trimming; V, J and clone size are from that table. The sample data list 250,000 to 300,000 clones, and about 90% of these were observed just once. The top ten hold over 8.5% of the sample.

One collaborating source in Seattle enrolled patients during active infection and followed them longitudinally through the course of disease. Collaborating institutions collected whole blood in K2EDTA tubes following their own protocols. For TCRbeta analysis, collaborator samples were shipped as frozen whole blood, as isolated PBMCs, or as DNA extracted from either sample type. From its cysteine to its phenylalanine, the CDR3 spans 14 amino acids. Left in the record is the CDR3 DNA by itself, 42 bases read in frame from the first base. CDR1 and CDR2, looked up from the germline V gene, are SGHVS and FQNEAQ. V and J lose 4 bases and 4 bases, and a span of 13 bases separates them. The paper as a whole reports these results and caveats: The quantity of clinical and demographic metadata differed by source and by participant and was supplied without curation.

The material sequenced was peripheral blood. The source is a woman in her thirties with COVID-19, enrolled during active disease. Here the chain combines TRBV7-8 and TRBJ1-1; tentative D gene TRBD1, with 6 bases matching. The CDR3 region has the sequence CASSYTQGVTEAFF. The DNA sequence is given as TGTGCCAGCAGCTATACACAGGGCGTCACTGAAGCTTTCTTT.